This TCR beta chain was documented in a study of HIV-infected children after antiretroviral therapy interruption. This clonotype was detected many times. Per germline, CDR1 LGHDT and CDR2 YNNKEL (reference sequence). V trimming: 3 bases; J trimming: 7 bases; junction bases outside the gene matches: 6. The CDR3 is 15 residues long. RNA-based 3' RACE libraries used unique molecular identifiers. One entry per CDR3 protein results from TCRdb running MiXCR on the 3' RACE reads. In the table there are roughly 46,000 distinct CDR3 sequences, approximately 4% of which are singletons. Treatment meaning: PENTA 11 planned treatment interruption arm or continuous ART arm.

The TCR comes from a pool of human donors with HIV. The specimen comprised CD45RA+ CD4+ T cells from PBMCs, pooled from several time points, sampled from a donor given antiretroviral therapy, either interrupted or continuous. The subset denotes: naive CD4+ CD45RA+ CD45RO- T cells. This chain connects TRBV3-1 to TRBJ1-5; 10 bases align to TRBD1. The CDR3 DNA follows: TGTGCCAGCAGCCATGGGACAGGGGTACGACAGCCCCAGCATTTT. The encoded protein is CASSHGTGVRQPQHF.